The clone carrying this TCR beta chain was counted many times. These data are taken from a study of T cells after yellow fever vaccination. A universal primer site and UMIs were added as TCR cDNA was made by 5'RACE template switching. TCRdb fed the 5' RACE reads into MiXCR, producing one record per CDR3 protein. Of some 110,000 distinct CDR3 sequences in the sample, roughly 7.2% are singletons; the top ten hold roughly 3%. This CDR3 is 13 amino acids long. With V trimmed by 4 bases and J by 10 bases, 4 bases remained unmatched. Germline CDR1 and CDR2: SGHRS and YFSETQ. This rearrangement joins TRBV5-1 to TRBJ2-7, with 14 nucleotides matching TRBD2. The receptor was isolated from a man between 18 and 29 years old who received the YFV17D yellow fever vaccine. Here the sequenced sample was CD4+ T cells sorted from PBMCs, taken around 45 days after the first yellow fever vaccination. The CDR3 DNA follows: TGCGCCAGCAGCCTGGGACTAGCGGGGGAACAGTACGTC. Translation gives CASSLGLAGEQYV.